The 29 T cell receptor beta chains reported below all come from one sample, sequenced in a study of blood T cells in healthy people across ages (dated by TCRdb to about 2015). Libraries were built with 5' RACE. Sequencing instrument: Illumina HiSeq 2500. A second PCR of roughly 7 to 11 cycles was run with a J-beta primer mix and a sample-barcoded 5' primer. TCRdb's own reprocessing of the public reads used fastp at Q25 and MiXCR and kept productive beta chains. Entries are consolidated by CDR3 protein sequence, retaining the most common genes and DNA. The sample table shows about 1.5 million distinct CDR3 sequences, and roughly 40% are seen once. The ten largest clonotypes hold under 8% of the sample. The material sequenced was blood. These receptors came from a young woman in good health.

This chain joins TRBV6-5 and TRBJ2-5, with 7 bases aligning to TRBD2. Germline loops: CDR1 MNHEY, CDR2 SVGAGI. There are 15 residues in the CDR3. The junction had 11 bases not matched to a gene; V was cut back by 7 bases and J by 3 bases. The CDR3, as DNA: TGTGCCAGCACCCGTGGCGGGGGAGCGGAAGAGACCCAGTACTTC. Residues: CASTRGGGAEETQYF.

The gene calls are TRBV7-9 and TRBJ1-1; D might be TRBD1 (5 bases). CDR3 length equals 17 residues. CDR1 and CDR2 from the germline V gene are SEHNR and FQNEAQ (reference sequence). Trimming cost V 5 bases and J 5 bases, with 24 bases left between them. CDR3 region: CASSPAGTRAKETEAFF. CDR3 DNA sequence: TGTGCCAGCAGCCCAGCCGGGACCCGGGCTAAGGAAACTGAAGCTTTCTTT.

The CDR3 DNA follows: TGTGCCAGTAGCGACAGACGCGGAGCGAACACCGGGGAGCTGTTTTTT. Its protein is CASSDRRGANTGELFF. The V and J genes are TRBV19 and TRBJ2-2; perhaps TRBD1 as D (5 bases). Germline V gene data show CDR1 as LNHDA and CDR2 as SQIVND (reference sequence). V was clipped by 6 bases and J by 0 bases, with 14 bases between them. This CDR3 spans 16 amino acids.

The CDR3 reads CASSEPGWDDYNYGYTF. Here the CDR3 DNA reads TGTGCCAGCAGTGAACCCGGGTGGGACGATTACAACTATGGCTACACCTTC. The chain couples TRBV6-1 to TRBJ1-2, with D perhaps TRBD1 (5 bases). The CDR3 is 17 amino acids. V was pared by 2 bases and J by 2 bases, with 18 bases between. Germline V CDR1 and CDR2: MNHNS, SASEGT.

The chain uses TRBV20-1 and TRBJ2-3; 7 bases match TRBD2. The J segment lost 4 bases and the V segment lost 5 bases, leaving 9 bases of the junction unmatched. This CDR3 has 14 amino acids. From germline, CDR1 is DFQATT and CDR2 SNEGSKA (reference sequence). The CDR3 sequence is CSAPIGGRSDTQYF. The DNA of the CDR3 is TGCAGTGCTCCAATCGGCGGGAGATCAGATACGCAGTATTTT.

This chain joins TRBV5-1 and TRBJ2-5; possibly TRBD2 for D (6 bases). The V and J ends lost 6 bases and 5 bases respectively, with 17 bases between them. The V gene's germline CDR1 is SGHRS and CDR2 YFSETQ. The CDR3 is made up of 14 amino acids. CDR3 bases: TGCGCCAGCACCCTACTAGGAGGGGTGGAGACCCAGTACTTC. The encoded protein is CASTLLGGVETQYF.

V usage is TRBV5-1 and J usage is TRBJ1-2; no firm D call. This CDR3 spans 14 amino acids. Deletions cut 3 bases from V and 0 bases from J, with 9 bases between. Germline lookup yields CDR1 SGHRS and CDR2 YFSETQ. The DNA for the CDR3 is TGCGCCAGCAGCTCCACTCTAACTAACTATGGCTACACCTTC. This sequence encodes CASSSTLTNYGYTF.

Many counts were recorded for this clonotype. V is TRBV20-1 and J is TRBJ2-3, with D possibly being TRBD1 (6 bases). The CDR3 has 11 residues. Germline V CDR1 and CDR2: DFQATT, SNEGSKA (reference sequence). V was pared by 4 bases and J by 6 bases, with 8 bases between. The CDR3 region has the DNA TGCAGTGCTACTAGGGGGGATACGCAGTATTTT. This translates into CSATRGDTQYF.

This clonotype was recorded many times. V gene TRBV12-3 or TRBV12-4 combines with J gene TRBJ2-1; D gene unclear. The germline V and J ends were trimmed by 5 bases and 9 bases, with 23 bases remaining between them. This CDR3 region has 16 residues. CDR3 residues: CASSRQGAAAGIEQFF. The CDR3 coding sequence is TGTGCCAGCAGTCGACAAGGCGCAGCCGCCGGTATTGAGCAGTTCTTC.

The table lists this clonotype with a few counts. The gene calls are TRBV7-2 and TRBJ2-1, with TRBD2 identical over 10 bases. Unmatched junction bases numbered 6, after V lost 4 bases and J lost 6 bases. CDR3 size: 15 residues. Germline values: CDR1 SGHTA, CDR2 FQGNSA. CDR3 sequence: CASSSLAGVGNEQFF. The CDR3, as DNA: TGTGCCAGCAGCTCCCTAGCGGGAGTGGGCAATGAGCAGTTCTTC.

This clonotype was counted between two and nine times. In DNA form, the CDR3 reads TGTGCCAGCAGTTTAGTGGGGGCGGGCTACGAGCAGTACTTC. It yields the protein CASSLVGAGYEQYF. The rearrangement links TRBV12-3 or TRBV12-4 to TRBJ2-7; D might be TRBD1 (6 bases). The CDR3 has 14 residues. V was pared by 1 base and J by 3 bases, with 10 bases between.

This clonotype was counted once. The chain links TRBV7-6 to TRBJ2-5; 9 positions match TRBD1. The J call is in doubt because the DNA end fits TRBJ2-7 better. Germline assignment: CDR1 SGHVS and CDR2 FNYEAQ. The CDR3 has 14 amino acids. The DNA for the CDR3 is TGTGCCAGCAGCGGAGGGGACAGGGACCACGAGCAGTACTTC. Amino acid sequence: CASSGGDRDHEQYF.

Only a few counts were recorded for this clonotype. The V and J genes are TRBV6-6 and TRBJ2-7; the D is unclear. The V and J ends lost 5 bases and 7 bases respectively, with 15 bases between them. The CDR3 runs 13 residues. The germline CDR1 and CDR2 sequences are MNHNY and SVGAGI (reference sequence). Written as DNA, the CDR3 is TGTGCCAGCAGTCTCCCTTTAACCCGGGAGCAGTACTTC. Translation: CASSLPLTREQYF.

Only a few counts were recorded for this clonotype. The chain combines TRBV27 with TRBJ1-6; tentative D call: TRBD1 (6 bases). Trimming cost V 0 bases and J 4 bases, with 10 bases left between them. Germline assignment: CDR1 MNHEY and CDR2 SMNVEV (reference sequence). There are 16 residues in the CDR3. The DNA of the CDR3 is TGTGCCAGCAGTTTATCTCAGGGGTCATATAATTCACCCCTCCACTTT. Translating gives CASSLSQGSYNSPLHF.

The chain uses TRBV29-1 and TRBJ1-1; maybe TRBD1 (5 bases). CDR1 is SQVTM, CDR2 ANQGSEA, per germline. V gave up 3 bases and J gave up 2 bases, with 10 bases separating them. There are 13 residues in the CDR3. The CDR3 DNA is TGCAGCGTTGACCCCAGGGCCAACACTGAAGCTTTCTTT. Translating it yields CSVDPRANTEAFF.

The CDR3 reads CASIERGGLNTEAFF. CDR3 in DNA: TGTGCCAGCATCGAGAGGGGGGGATTGAACACTGAAGCTTTCTTT. This sequence joins TRBV6-1 and TRBJ1-1; TRBD1 might be the D (6 bases). CDR1 is MNHNS and CDR2 is SASEGT in the germline V gene. This CDR3 has 15 residues. The V end was cut by 7 bases, the J end by 0 bases, with 15 bases between.

This chain uses TRBV30 with TRBJ1-6; the match to TRBD1 covers 8 bases. Germline-derived CDR1 and CDR2 are GTSNPN and SVGIG (reference sequence). The CDR3 totals 13 residues. J was trimmed by 7 bases and V by 8 bases; bases with no gene match: 7. In nucleotides, the CDR3 is TGTGCCCGGCAGGGGGCAGGGAATTCACCCCTCCACTTT. Residues: CARQGAGNSPLHF.

This clonotype has a handful of counts. The V gene is TRBV6-5, the J gene TRBJ2-3, with TRBD2 matching over 8 bases. The junction had 9 bases not matched to a gene; V was cut back by 0 bases and J by 7 bases. The germline gives CDR1 MNHEY, CDR2 SVGAGI. The CDR3 is 16 residues long. The CDR3 loop reads CASSYSPSGPPNTQYF. The CDR3 DNA follows: TGTGCCAGCAGTTACTCACCTAGCGGGCCTCCGAATACGCAGTATTTT.

This chain joins TRBV2 and TRBJ1-4, with D unresolved. Germline CDR1 SNHLY, CDR2 FYNNEI. This CDR3 region has 12 residues. Trimming took off 0 bases at V and 10 bases at J, with 6 bases between the two ends. CDR3 bases: TGTGCCAGCAGTGAAGCTCAAGGAAAACTGTTTTTT. Amino acids: CASSEAQGKLFF.

In this sample, this clonotype turned up a few times. This chain links TRBV12-3 or TRBV12-4 with TRBJ2-3; 12 bases fit TRBD2. The V segment lost 4 bases and the J segment 3 bases; nucleotides outside the gene matches: 5. This CDR3 has 16 amino acids. The CDR3 protein is CASSSTSGGMTDTQYF. The CDR3 DNA reads as TGTGCCAGCAGTTCGACTAGCGGGGGTATGACAGATACGCAGTATTTT.

This clonotype was detected ten times or more. V and J are TRBV15 and TRBJ2-1; TRBD1 matches at 8 bases. V trimming: 1 base; J trimming: 5 bases; junction bases outside the gene matches: 7. The CDR3 length is 16 residues. The germline CDR1 and CDR2 sequences are LNHNV and YYDKDF (reference sequence). The CDR3 region is CATSRVTGTGHNEQFF. Written as DNA, the CDR3 is TGTGCCACCAGCAGAGTGACCGGGACAGGTCACAATGAGCAGTTCTTC.

The V call is TRBV15, the J call TRBJ2-3, with a weak D call TRBD1 (6 bases). Germline V CDR1 and CDR2: LNHNV, YYDKDF (reference sequence). The CDR3 consists of 16 residues. Trimming removed 1 base at V and 2 bases at J, with 13 bases between. CDR3 sequence (DNA): TGTGCCACCAGCAGAGTGGGGACACTCTCCACAGATACGCAGTATTTT. Translating it yields CATSRVGTLSTDTQYF.

The gene calls are TRBV6-1 and TRBJ2-3, with 7 bases lining up with TRBD2. V lost 4 bases, J lost 2 bases, and 9 bases stayed unmatched. The CDR3 extends over 16 amino acids. The germline V gene has CDR1 MNHNS and CDR2 SASEGT. The CDR3 coding sequence is TGTGCCAGCAGTGTACAAGCGGGGACTCTCACAGATACGCAGTATTTT. Its translation: CASSVQAGTLTDTQYF.

The chain uses TRBV6-5 and TRBJ2-3; D is unclear. Trimming shortened V by 0 bases and J by 3 bases, and 7 bases separated the two germline ends. Germline V gives CDR1 MNHEY, CDR2 SVGAGI. The CDR3 extends over 14 amino acids. CDR3: CASSYSKLTDTQYF. DNA of the CDR3: TGTGCCAGCAGTTACTCGAAGTTGACAGATACGCAGTATTTT.

The chain uses TRBV4-1 and TRBJ1-1; D is uncertain. V shed 1 base and J shed 9 bases, with 12 bases lying between them. The CDR3 has 13 residues. Germline CDR1 reads MGHRA; CDR2 reads YSYEKL. The CDR3 DNA follows: TGCGCCAGCAGCCAAGCAGGAAATGGTAAAGCTTTCTTT. Its protein is CASSQAGNGKAFF.

The CDR3 reads CSVEGRGLVYGYTF. The CDR3, as DNA: TGCAGCGTTGAAGGTCGGGGGCTGGTCTATGGCTACACCTTC. The chain uses TRBV29-1 and TRBJ1-2; D may be TRBD1 (6 bases). Germline V gene sequence: CDR1 SQVTM, CDR2 ANQGSEA. CDR3 length: 14 amino acids. Trimming took off 1 base at V and 4 bases at J, with 13 bases between the two ends.

V gene TRBV6-2 or TRBV6-3 combines with J gene TRBJ2-2, with 7 bases fitting TRBD2. This CDR3 region has 16 residues. V shed 10 bases, J shed 4 bases, and the junction held 15 bases outside the gene matches. Germline V gene lookup returns CDR1 MNHEY and CDR2 SVGEGT. The CDR3 protein is CATSKGGAATTGELFF. The CDR3 DNA reads TGTGCCACCTCGAAGGGAGGGGCCGCGACCACCGGGGAGCTGTTTTTT.

This clonotype was picked up a small number of times. J is TRBJ1-4 and V is TRBV4-1, with a tentative D call TRBD1 (6 bases). The V gene's germline CDR1 is MGHRA and CDR2 YSYEKL. The CDR3 spans 15 residues. Trimming left V 4 bases short and J 13 bases short, with 22 bases between. Here the CDR3 DNA reads TGCGCCAGCAGCCTCCTGGGACAAGTGGGTCGCGGACTGTTTTTT. Protein sequence: CASSLLGQVGRGLFF.

This clonotype was seen only once. Germline is not matched at one junction end, which may reflect a read error. The chain joins TRBV5-1 to TRBJ2-1; TRBD1 matches 9 bases. CDR1 and CDR2 from the germline V gene are SGHRS and YFSETQ. This CDR3 has 14 amino acids. This chain's CDR3 is CASSYGTGSNDQFF. The CDR3 DNA follows: TGCGCCAGCAGCTACGGGACAGGGTCCAATGATCAGTTCTTC.